The 17 T cell receptor beta chains below come from one sample, sequenced in a study of multiple sclerosis patients with progressive multifocal leukoencephalopathy. The assay was immunoSEQ multiplex PCR, and TCRdb's table has in-frame clones only and misses some. The sample lists approximately 28,000 clones, approximately 90% occurring once. Time point reported: time of PML onset. This material consisted of PBMCs, taken from a patient treated with natalizumab. Receptors originate from a woman in her 40s with progressive multifocal leukoencephalopathy.

The V and J genes are TRBV2 and TRBJ2-1; D may be TRBD1 or TRBD2 (6 bases each). The CDR3 is 15 residues long. V shed 5 bases and J shed 8 bases, with 19 bases lying between them. The germline gives CDR1 SNHLY, CDR2 FYNNEI. The CDR3 DNA sequence: TGTGCCAGCAGTCCTAAGGGGGGCAACCACGATGAGCAGTTCTTC. This gives the protein CASSPKGGNHDEQFF.

This clone came up once. The chain combines TRBV29-1 with TRBJ2-7; 11 bases are shared with TRBD1. This CDR3 is 13 amino acids long. V shed 4 bases, J shed 5 bases, and the junction held 4 bases outside the gene matches. Per germline, CDR1 SQVTM and CDR2 ANQGSEA. The CDR3 sequence: CSVAGTGGDEQYF. The CDR3 DNA reads as TGCAGCGTTGCAGGGACAGGGGGGGACGAGCAGTACTTC.

V and J are TRBV30 and TRBJ1-1; 7 positions match TRBD1. The CDR3 runs to 13 residues. V was pared by 3 bases and J by 1 base, with 2 bases of the junction left unmatched. Germline values: CDR1 GTSNPN, CDR2 SVGIG (reference sequence). The DNA of the CDR3 is TGTGCCTGGAGAAGGACAGGGAACACTGAAGCTTTCTTT. Translation: CAWRRTGNTEAFF.

The chain employs TRBV9 and TRBJ2-2; TRBD1 matches at 7 bases. J was trimmed by 0 bases and V by 4 bases; bases with no gene match: 6. CDR3 length: 16 residues. Per germline, CDR1 SGDLS and CDR2 YYNGEE. In DNA, the CDR3 is TGTGCCAGCAGCCCTGGACAGGCGACGAACACCGGGGAGCTGTTTTTT. Its protein product is CASSPGQATNTGELFF.

This rearrangement joins TRBV28 to TRBJ2-3; D is uncertain. CDR3 size: 14 residues. The V gene lost 2 bases and the J gene lost 0 bases, with 6 bases spanning the gap. Germline loops: CDR1 MDHEN, CDR2 SYDVKM. CDR3 sequence: CASSLGLSTDTQYF. The DNA for the CDR3 is TGTGCCAGCAGTTTAGGGCTAAGCACAGATACGCAGTATTTT. Drawing the rest from reference TRBV28 and TRBJ2-3, the complete variable domain is DVKVTQSSRYLVKRTGEKVFLECVQDMDHENMFWYRQDPGLGLRLIYFSYDVKMKEKGDIPEGYSVSREKKERFSLILESASTNQTSMYLCASSLGLSTDTQYFGPGTRLTVL.

The chain links TRBV15 to TRBJ1-5; no firm D call. The length of the CDR3 is 15 residues. The V gene's germline CDR1 is LNHNV and CDR2 YYDKDF (reference sequence). Between the trimmed V and J ends, which lost 1 base and 4 bases, there was a span of 11 bases. The CDR3 DNA reads as TGTGCCACCAGCAGAGCAGAGGGTCTGAATCAGCCCCAGCATTTT. Its protein product is CATSRAEGLNQPQHF. The full variable domain, its missing parts supplied by reference TRBV15 and TRBJ1-5, is DAMVIQNPRYQVTQFGKPVTLSCSQTLNHNVMYWYQQKSSQAPKLLFHYYDKDFNNEADTPDNFQSRRPNTSFCFLDIRSPGLGDTAMYLCATSRAEGLNQPQHFGDGTRLSIL.

The chain uses TRBV5-1 and TRBJ2-3; TRBD1 might be the D (6 bases). V lost 0 bases and J 2 bases, leaving 10 bases between the germline ends. Germline loops: CDR1 SGHRS, CDR2 YFSETQ. CDR3 length: 15 residues. The CDR3 is CASSLGQGFTDTQYF. For the CDR3, the DNA is TGCGCCAGCAGCTTGGGGCAGGGGTTCACAGATACGCAGTATTTT.

V gene TRBV18 combines with J gene TRBJ2-3; no reliable D call. Germline assignment: CDR1 KGHSH and CDR2 LQKENI. The CDR3 has 16 amino acids. Trimming took off 7 bases at V and 4 bases at J, with 21 bases between the two ends. CDR3 sequence: CASLPATVKLADTQYF. CDR3 coding DNA: TGTGCCAGCTTACCCGCGACCGTCAAACTGGCAGATACGCAGTATTTT.

The chain is built from TRBV7-2 and TRBJ2-7, with 11 bases identical to TRBD2. J lost 1 base, V lost 5 bases, and 4 bases had no gene match. CDR1 is SGHTA and CDR2 is FQGNSA in the germline V gene. The CDR3 totals 15 residues. The CDR3 DNA follows: TGTGCCAGCAGCACCCGGACTAGCGGGTCCTACGAGCAGTACTTC. It specifies CASSTRTSGSYEQYF.

The J gene is TRBJ1-4, the V gene TRBV29-1; TRBD1 matches at 7 bases. The CDR3 extends over 14 amino acids. V lost 6 bases to trimming and J lost 4 bases; unmatched junction nucleotides: 8. Per germline, CDR1 SQVTM and CDR2 ANQGSEA. The CDR3 DNA reads as TGCAGCGTCGCAGGGACAGAGGATAATGAAAAACTGTTTTTT. Amino acid sequence: CSVAGTEDNEKLFF.

This clone has a handful of counts. The genes are TRBV10-1 and TRBJ1-1; D unclear. The length of the CDR3 is 14 residues. Deletions cut 4 bases from V and 4 bases from J, with 13 bases between. The germline CDR1 and CDR2 sequences are WNHNN and SYGVQD (reference sequence). The CDR3 protein is CASSGSPDVTEAFF. The CDR3 coding sequence is TGCGCCAGCAGTGGGAGCCCGGATGTCACTGAAGCTTTCTTT.

This chain links TRBV7-9 with TRBJ1-2, with a weak D call TRBD1 (6 bases). V shed 5 bases and J shed 1 base, with 20 bases lying between them. Germline V gene data show CDR1 as SEHNR and CDR2 as FQNEAQ (reference sequence). The CDR3 loop spans 17 amino acids. The CDR3: CASSLTGNNVYNYGYTF. As DNA, the CDR3 is TGTGCCAGCAGCCTAACAGGGAACAACGTCTATAACTATGGCTACACCTTC.

J is TRBJ1-5 and V is TRBV11-3, with TRBD1 as a possible D gene (6 bases). The CDR3 totals 16 residues. The ends were cut back, 3 bases at V and 0 bases at J, with 12 bases in the middle. Germline V lookup: CDR1 SGHNT, CDR2 YENEEA. The CDR3 bases are TGTGCCAGCAGCTTCTGGACAGCCTCTAGCAATCAGCCCCAGCATTTT. Translated: CASSFWTASSNQPQHF. The full variable domain, rest sourced from reference TRBV11-3 and TRBJ1-5, is EAGVVQSPRYKIIEKKQPVAFWCNPISGHNTLYWYLQNLGQGPELLIRYENEEAVDDSQLPKDRFSAERLKGVDSTLKIQPAELGDSAVYLCASSFWTASSNQPQHFGDGTRLSIL.

This clone was observed once. The chain carries TRBV18 and TRBJ2-5; D is undetermined. Trimming took off 3 bases at V and 0 bases at J, with 2 bases between the two ends. CDR1 is KGHSH and CDR2 is LQKENI in the germline V gene. The CDR3 is 12 amino acids. DNA of the CDR3: TGTGCCAGCTCACCGAACCAAGAGACCCAGTACTTC. It specifies CASSPNQETQYF.

V gene TRBV2 combines with J gene TRBJ1-5, with 12 bases lining up with TRBD1. The germline gives CDR1 SNHLY, CDR2 FYNNEI. The V segment lost 6 bases and the J segment 6 bases; nucleotides outside the gene matches: 6. This CDR3 comprises 15 residues. For the CDR3, the DNA is TGTGCCAGCAGAATGGGACAGGGGGCATTTCAGCCCCAGCATTTT. As protein: CASRMGQGAFQPQHF.

The gene calls are TRBV7-6 and TRBJ1-4, with TRBD1 matching over 9 bases. The trim removed 3 bases at V and 8 bases at J, leaving 7 bases unmatched. The CDR3 covers 15 residues. Germline assignment: CDR1 SGHVS and CDR2 FNYEAQ. CDR3 nucleotides: TGTGCCAGCAGCTTCGGGACAGGGTTAAACGAAAAACTGTTTTTT. Its translation: CASSFGTGLNEKLFF. Full variable domain (outside the CDR3, taken from reference TRBV7-6 and TRBJ1-4): GAGVSQSPRYKVTKRGQDVALRCDPISGHVSLYWYRQALGQGPEFLTYFNYEAQQDKSGLPNDRFSAERPEGSISTLTIQRTEQRDSAMYRCASSFGTGLNEKLFFGSGTQLSVL.

The chain is built from TRBV15 and TRBJ2-7, with unresolved D. This CDR3 contains 14 residues. Trimming removed 1 base from V and 1 base from J, with 8 bases in between. CDR1 is LNHNV, CDR2 YYDKDF, per germline (reference sequence). DNA for the CDR3: TGTGCCACCAGCAGAGTTCGCCGGTCCTACGAGCAGTACTTC. This codes for CATSRVRRSYEQYF.